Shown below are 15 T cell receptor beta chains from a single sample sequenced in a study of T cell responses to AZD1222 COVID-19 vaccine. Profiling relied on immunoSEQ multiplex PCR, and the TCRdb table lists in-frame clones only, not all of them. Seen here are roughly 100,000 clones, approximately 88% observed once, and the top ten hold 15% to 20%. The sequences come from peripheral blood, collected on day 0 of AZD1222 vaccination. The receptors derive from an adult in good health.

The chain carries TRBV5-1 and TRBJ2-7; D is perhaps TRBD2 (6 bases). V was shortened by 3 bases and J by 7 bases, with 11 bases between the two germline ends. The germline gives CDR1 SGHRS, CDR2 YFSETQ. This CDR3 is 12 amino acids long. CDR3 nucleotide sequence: TGCGCCAGCAGCTCCTGGAGCGGGGAGCAGTACGTC. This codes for CASSSWSGEQYV.

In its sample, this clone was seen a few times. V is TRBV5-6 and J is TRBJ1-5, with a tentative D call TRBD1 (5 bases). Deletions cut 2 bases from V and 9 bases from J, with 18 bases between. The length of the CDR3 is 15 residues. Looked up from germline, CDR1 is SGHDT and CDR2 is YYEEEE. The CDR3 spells CASSLKLDRRVPQHF. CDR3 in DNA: TGTGCCAGCAGCTTAAAACTCGACAGACGAGTGCCCCAGCATTTT.

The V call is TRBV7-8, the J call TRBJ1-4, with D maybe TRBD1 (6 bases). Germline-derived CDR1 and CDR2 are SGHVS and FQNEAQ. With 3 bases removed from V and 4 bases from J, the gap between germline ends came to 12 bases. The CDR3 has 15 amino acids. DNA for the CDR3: TGTGCCAGCAGCTTCGGGGGGCCCGTTAATGAAAAACTGTTTTTT. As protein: CASSFGGPVNEKLFF.

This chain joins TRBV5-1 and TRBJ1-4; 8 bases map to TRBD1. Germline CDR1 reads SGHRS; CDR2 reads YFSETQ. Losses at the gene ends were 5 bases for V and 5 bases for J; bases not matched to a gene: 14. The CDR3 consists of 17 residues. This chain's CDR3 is CASRIGQGVSGNEKLFF. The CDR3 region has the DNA TGCGCCAGCAGAATAGGACAGGGAGTCTCCGGGAATGAAAAACTGTTTTTT.

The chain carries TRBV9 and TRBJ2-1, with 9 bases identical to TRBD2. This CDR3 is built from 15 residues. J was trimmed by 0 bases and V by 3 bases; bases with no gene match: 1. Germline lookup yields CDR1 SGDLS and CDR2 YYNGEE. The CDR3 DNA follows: TGTGCCAGCAGCGCGACTAGCGGCTCCTACAATGAGCAGTTCTTC. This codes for CASSATSGSYNEQFF.

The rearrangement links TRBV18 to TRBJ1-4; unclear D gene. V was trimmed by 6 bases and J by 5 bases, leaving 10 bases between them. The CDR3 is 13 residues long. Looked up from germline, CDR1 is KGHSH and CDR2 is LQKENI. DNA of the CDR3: TGTGCCAGCTCTAAGGGTCAAAATGAAAAACTGTTTTTT. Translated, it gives CASSKGQNEKLFF.

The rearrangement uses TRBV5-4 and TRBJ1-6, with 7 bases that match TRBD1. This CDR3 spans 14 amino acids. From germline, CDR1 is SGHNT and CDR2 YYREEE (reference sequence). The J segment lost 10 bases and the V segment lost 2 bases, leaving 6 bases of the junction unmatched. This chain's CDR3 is CASSFGTGVSPLHF. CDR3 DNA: TGTGCCAGCAGCTTCGGCACAGGGGTATCACCCCTCCACTTT.

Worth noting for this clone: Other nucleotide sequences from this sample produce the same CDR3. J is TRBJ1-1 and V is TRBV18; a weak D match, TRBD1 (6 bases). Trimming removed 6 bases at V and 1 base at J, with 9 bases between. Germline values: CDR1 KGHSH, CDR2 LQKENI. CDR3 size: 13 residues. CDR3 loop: CASSQGGNTEAFF. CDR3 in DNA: TGTGCCAGCTCGCAAGGGGGGAACACTGAAGCTTTCTTT.

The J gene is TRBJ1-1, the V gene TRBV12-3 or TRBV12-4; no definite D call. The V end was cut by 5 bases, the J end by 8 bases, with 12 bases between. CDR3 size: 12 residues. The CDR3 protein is CASSPSPGEAFF. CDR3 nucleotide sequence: TGTGCCAGCAGTCCGTCCCCGGGCGAAGCTTTCTTT.

CDR3 nucleotide sequence: TGTGCCAGCAGCCAAGATTACGGGGGAACTTCGAACACCGGGGAGCTGTTTTTT. The encoded protein is CASSQDYGGTSNTGELFF. The genes are TRBV3-1 (or the pseudogene TRBV3-2) and TRBJ2-2; possibly TRBD2 for D (6 bases). V lost 0 bases, J lost 0 bases, and 14 bases lay in between. CDR1 LGHDT and CDR2 YNNKEL come from the germline V gene (reference sequence). The CDR3 has 18 residues.

CDR3 loop: CASSYSGAYEQYF. The CDR3 DNA sequence: TGTGCCAGCAGTTACTCGGGCGCCTACGAGCAGTACTTC. This rearrangement joins TRBV6-2 or TRBV6-3 to TRBJ2-7; no reliable D call. The CDR3 runs 13 residues. V lost 0 bases to trimming and J lost 2 bases, with 5 bases between them. Germline V gene sequence: CDR1 MNHEY, CDR2 SVGEGT.

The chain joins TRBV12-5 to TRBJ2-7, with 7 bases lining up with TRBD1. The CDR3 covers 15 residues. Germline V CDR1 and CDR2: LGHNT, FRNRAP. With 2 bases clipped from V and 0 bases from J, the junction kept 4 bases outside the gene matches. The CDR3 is CASGLRDRSSYEQYF. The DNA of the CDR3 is TGTGCTAGTGGTTTGCGGGACAGAAGCTCCTACGAGCAGTACTTC.

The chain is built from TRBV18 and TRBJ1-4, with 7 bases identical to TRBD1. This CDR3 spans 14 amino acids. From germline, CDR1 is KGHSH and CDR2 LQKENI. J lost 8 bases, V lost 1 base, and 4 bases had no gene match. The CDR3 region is CASSPQGAREKLFF. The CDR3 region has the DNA TGTGCCAGCTCACCACAGGGGGCCAGGGAAAAACTGTTTTTT.

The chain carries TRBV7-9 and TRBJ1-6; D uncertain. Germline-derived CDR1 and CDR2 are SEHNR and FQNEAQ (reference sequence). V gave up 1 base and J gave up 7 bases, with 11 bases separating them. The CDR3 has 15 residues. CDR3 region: CASSLDGSGNSPLHF. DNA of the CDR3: TGTGCCAGCAGCTTAGACGGCTCTGGGAATTCACCCCTCCACTTT.

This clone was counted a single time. CDR3 in DNA: TGTGCCAGCAGGGCGCAGAACACTGAAGCTTTCTTT. Encoded protein: CASRAQNTEAFF. J is TRBJ1-1 and V is TRBV5-5, with D unresolved. With 5 bases removed from V and 1 base from J, the gap between germline ends came to 6 bases. Germline V lookup: CDR1 SGHKS, CDR2 YYEKEE (reference sequence). The CDR3 is made up of 12 amino acids.